Below are 8 T cell receptor beta chains sequenced from a single sample in a study of blood T cells in healthy people across ages. Then a second PCR, running about 6 to 12 cycles, was carried out with a sample-barcoded 5' primer and a J-beta primer mix. TCRdb reanalysed the 5' RACE reads using MiXCR and keeps one entry per CDR3 protein. The data contain over 750,000 distinct CDR3 sequences, just under 25% of them singletons. This sample also appeared in a second study, on T cells of mothers and their children.

The sequenced sample consisted of blood. The receptors were gathered from a boy aged 10-17 years in good health.

The table lists this clonotype with a few counts. The CDR3 region is CASSHYLLGLAENTGELFF. DNA of the CDR3: TGCGCCAGCAGCCATTACCTCTTGGGACTAGCGGAGAACACCGGGGAGCTGTTTTTT. This sequence joins TRBV4-3 and TRBJ2-2, with 11 bases identical to TRBD2. The length of the CDR3 is 19 residues. Germline lookup yields CDR1 LGHNA and CDR2 YSLEER. J was trimmed by 1 base and V by 3 bases; bases with no gene match: 10.

Of note for this clonotype: Because it lacks the conserved phenylalanine or tryptophan at the end, this CDR3 is likely a read error. The rearrangement uses TRBV12-3 or TRBV12-4 and TRBJ1-2; D ambiguous. There are 15 residues in the CDR3. Between the trimmed V and J ends, which lost 7 bases and 2 bases, there was a span of 17 bases. The chain's CDR3 is CASTEAPRINYGYTL. CDR3 DNA: TGTGCCAGCACGGAAGCCCCACGTATAAACTATGGCTACACCCTC.

The J gene is TRBJ2-2, the V gene TRBV19, with D unclear. V lost 5 bases, J lost 0 bases, and 7 bases lay in between. The germline V gene has CDR1 LNHDA and CDR2 SQIVND (reference sequence). This CDR3 contains 14 residues. The CDR3 DNA follows: TGTGCCAGTAGTGTCGCGTCGAACACCGGGGAGCTGTTTTTT. This sequence encodes CASSVASNTGELFF.

The chain uses TRBV27 and TRBJ2-1; either TRBD1 or TRBD2 may supply D (5 bases each). Per germline, CDR1 MNHEY and CDR2 SMNVEV (reference sequence). The V end lost 6 bases, the J end lost 8 bases, and 17 bases lay between the germline ends. This CDR3 contains 14 residues. DNA for the CDR3: TGTGCCAGCAGCCCACTAGGGGCCCGCGATGAGCAGTTCTTC. It is translated as CASSPLGARDEQFF.

The chain has TRBV4-2 and TRBJ2-7, with TRBD2 identical over 11 bases. The CDR3 extends over 15 amino acids. CDR1 LGHNA and CDR2 YNFKEQ come from the germline V gene. V gave up 0 bases and J gave up 4 bases; unmatched junction bases: 2. CDR3 DNA: TGTGCCAGCAGCCAAGAACTAGCGGGAGCTTACGAGCAGTACTTC. Translation gives CASSQELAGAYEQYF.

The chain is built from TRBV29-1 and TRBJ2-1, with 7 nucleotides matching TRBD2. The CDR3 has 15 amino acids. J was trimmed by 4 bases and V by 1 base; bases with no gene match: 7. Germline V gene lookup returns CDR1 SQVTM and CDR2 ANQGSEA. The DNA for the CDR3 is TGCAGCGTTGAAGCCGAGCTAGCGGCATACAATGAGCAGTTCTTC. Protein sequence: CSVEAELAAYNEQFF.

The chain employs TRBV29-1 and TRBJ2-1; 7 bases line up with TRBD1. Germline CDR1 SQVTM, CDR2 ANQGSEA. V trimming: 7 bases; J trimming: 0 bases; junction bases outside the gene matches: 6. CDR3 length: 14 residues. The CDR3 DNA reads as TGCAGCGCGACGGGACAGAGCTCCTACAATGAGCAGTTCTTC. It codes for CSATGQSSYNEQFF.

The chain employs TRBV4-3 and TRBJ2-5; 8 bases map to TRBD2. With the DNA end fitting TRBJ2-7 better, the J assignment may be wrong. CDR3 length: 16 residues. Germline V lookup: CDR1 LGHNA, CDR2 YSLEER. CDR3 region: CASSQDISGVSYEQYF. CDR3 nucleotides: TGCGCCAGCAGCCAAGATATTAGCGGGGTCTCCTACGAGCAGTACTTC.